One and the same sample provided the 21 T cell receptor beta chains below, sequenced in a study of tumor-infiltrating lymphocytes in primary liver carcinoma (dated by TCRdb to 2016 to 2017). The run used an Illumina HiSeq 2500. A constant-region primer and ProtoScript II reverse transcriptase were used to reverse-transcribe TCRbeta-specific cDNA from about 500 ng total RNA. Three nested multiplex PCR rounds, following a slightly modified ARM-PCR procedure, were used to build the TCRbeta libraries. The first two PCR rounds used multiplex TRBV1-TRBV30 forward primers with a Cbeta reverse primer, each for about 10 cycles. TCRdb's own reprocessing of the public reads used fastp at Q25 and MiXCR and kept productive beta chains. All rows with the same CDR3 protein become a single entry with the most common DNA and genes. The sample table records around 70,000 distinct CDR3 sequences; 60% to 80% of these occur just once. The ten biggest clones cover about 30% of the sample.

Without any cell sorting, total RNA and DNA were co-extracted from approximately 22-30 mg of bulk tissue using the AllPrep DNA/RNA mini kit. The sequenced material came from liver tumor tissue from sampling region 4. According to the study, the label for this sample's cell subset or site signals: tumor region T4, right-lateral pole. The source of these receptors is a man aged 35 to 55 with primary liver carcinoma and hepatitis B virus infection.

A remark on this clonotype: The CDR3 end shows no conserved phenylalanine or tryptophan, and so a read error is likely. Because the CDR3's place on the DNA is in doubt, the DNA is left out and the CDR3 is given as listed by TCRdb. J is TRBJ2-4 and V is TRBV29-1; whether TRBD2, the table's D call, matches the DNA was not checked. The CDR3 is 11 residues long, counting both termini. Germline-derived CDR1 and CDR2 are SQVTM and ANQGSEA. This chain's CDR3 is CSVDVEDQAYS.

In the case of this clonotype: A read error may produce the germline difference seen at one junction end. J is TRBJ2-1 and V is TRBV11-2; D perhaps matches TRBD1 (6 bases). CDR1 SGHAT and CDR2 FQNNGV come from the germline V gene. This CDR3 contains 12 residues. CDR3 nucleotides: TGTGCCAGTAGCTTACAGGGTGCGACGCAGTTCTTC. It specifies CASSLQGATQFF.

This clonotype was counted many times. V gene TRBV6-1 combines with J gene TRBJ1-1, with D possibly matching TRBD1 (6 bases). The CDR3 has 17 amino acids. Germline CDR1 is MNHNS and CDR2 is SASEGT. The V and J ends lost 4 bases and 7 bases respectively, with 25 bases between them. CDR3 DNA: TGTGCCAGCAGTGGCCGGGACACTGACTTCGGATATGGTGAAGCTTTCTTT. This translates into CASSGRDTDFGYGEAFF.

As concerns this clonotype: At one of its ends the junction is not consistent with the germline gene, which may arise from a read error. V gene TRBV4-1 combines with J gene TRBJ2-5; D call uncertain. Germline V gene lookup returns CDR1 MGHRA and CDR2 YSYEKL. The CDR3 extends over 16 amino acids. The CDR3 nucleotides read TGCGCCAGCAACCACACGACACGTGGGGAAGTAGAGATCCAGTACTTC. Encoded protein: CASNHTTRGEVEIQYF.

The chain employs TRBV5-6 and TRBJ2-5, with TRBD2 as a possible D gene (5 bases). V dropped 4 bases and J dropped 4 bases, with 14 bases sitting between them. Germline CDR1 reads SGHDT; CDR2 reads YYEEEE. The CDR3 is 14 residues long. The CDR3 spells CASSRQCEGETQYF. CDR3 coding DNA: TGTGCCAGCAGCAGGCAGTGCGAGGGAGAGACCCAGTACTTC.

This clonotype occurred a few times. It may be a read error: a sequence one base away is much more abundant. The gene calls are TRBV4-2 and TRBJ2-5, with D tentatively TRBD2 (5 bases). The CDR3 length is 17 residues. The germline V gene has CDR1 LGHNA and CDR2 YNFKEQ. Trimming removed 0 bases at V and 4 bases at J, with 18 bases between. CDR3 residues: CASSQDLQRSFRETQYF. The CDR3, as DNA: TGTGCCAGCAGCCAAGATCTCCAGCGGAGCTTCCGAGAGACCCAGTACTTC.

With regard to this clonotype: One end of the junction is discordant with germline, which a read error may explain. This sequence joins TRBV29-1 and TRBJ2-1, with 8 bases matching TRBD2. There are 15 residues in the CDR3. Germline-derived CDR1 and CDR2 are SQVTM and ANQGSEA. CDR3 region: CSVEGREESYSEQSF. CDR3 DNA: TGCAGCGTTGAAGGGCGGGAGGAATCTTACAGTGAGCAGTCCTTC.

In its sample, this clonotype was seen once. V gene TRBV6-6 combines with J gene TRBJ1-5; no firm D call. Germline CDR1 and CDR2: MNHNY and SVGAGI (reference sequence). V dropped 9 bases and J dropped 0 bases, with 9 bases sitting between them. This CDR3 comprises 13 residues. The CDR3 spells CASSDGSNQPQHF. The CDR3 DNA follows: TGTGCCAGTAGTGACGGTAGCAATCAGCCCCAGCATTTT.

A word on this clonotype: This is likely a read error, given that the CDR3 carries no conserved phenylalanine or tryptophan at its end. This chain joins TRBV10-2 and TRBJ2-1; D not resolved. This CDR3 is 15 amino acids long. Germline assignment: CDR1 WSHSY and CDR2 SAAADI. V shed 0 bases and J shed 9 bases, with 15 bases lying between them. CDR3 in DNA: TGCGCCAGCAGTGAGTCCGGTGTCGGGCACGGTGAGCAGTTCCTT. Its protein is CASSESGVGHGEQFL.

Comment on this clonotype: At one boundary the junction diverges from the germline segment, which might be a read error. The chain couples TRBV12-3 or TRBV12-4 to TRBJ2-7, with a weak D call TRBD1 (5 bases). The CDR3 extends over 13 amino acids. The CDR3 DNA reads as TGTGCCAGTTTTGTAGAGTCAGGGTACGAGCAGTATTTC. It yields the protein CASFVESGYEQYF.

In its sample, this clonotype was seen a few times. In DNA form, the CDR3 reads TGTGCCAGCAGCGTAGCTTGGACTAGCGATGAGCAGTTCTTC. Its protein is CASSVAWTSDEQFF. V usage is TRBV9 and J usage is TRBJ2-1; 9 bases map to TRBD2. V was pared by 0 bases and J by 8 bases, with 3 bases of the junction left unmatched. In germline, CDR1 is SGDLS, CDR2 YYNGEE. The CDR3 totals 14 residues.

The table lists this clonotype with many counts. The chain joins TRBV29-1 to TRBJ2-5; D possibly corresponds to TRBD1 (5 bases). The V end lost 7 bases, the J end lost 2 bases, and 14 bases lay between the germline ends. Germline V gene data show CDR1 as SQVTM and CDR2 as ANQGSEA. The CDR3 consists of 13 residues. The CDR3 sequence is CSAPWQGQETQYF. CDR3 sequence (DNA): TGCAGCGCCCCGTGGCAGGGTCAAGAGACCCAGTACTTC.

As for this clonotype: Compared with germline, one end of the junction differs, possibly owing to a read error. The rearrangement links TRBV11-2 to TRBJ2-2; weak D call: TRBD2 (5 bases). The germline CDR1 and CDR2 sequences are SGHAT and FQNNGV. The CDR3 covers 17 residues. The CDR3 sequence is CASSFGRDRVGTGELFF. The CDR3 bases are TGTGCCAGTAGCTTTGGTCGGGATAGGGTCGGCACCGGGGAACTGTTTTTT.

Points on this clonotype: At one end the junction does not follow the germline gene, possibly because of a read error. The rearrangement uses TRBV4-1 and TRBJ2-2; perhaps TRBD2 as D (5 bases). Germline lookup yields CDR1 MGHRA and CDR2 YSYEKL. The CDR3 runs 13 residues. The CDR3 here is CASSQSMDGDLLF. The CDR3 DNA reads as TGCGCCAGCAGCCAAAGTATGGACGGGGATCTGCTTTTT.

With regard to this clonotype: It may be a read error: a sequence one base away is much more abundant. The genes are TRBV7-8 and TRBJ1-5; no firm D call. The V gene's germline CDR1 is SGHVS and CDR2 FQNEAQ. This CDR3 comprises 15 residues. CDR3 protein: CASSSRERSNQPRHF. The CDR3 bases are TGTGCCAGCAGCTCCCGGGAGCGTAGCAATCAGCCCCGGCATTTT.

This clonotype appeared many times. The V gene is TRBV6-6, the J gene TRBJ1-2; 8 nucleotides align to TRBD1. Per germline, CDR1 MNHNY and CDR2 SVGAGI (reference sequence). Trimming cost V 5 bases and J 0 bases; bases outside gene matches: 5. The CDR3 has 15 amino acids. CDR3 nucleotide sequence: TGTGCCAGCAGTCACGGACAGGGAGCTAACTATGGCTACACCTTC. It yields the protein CASSHGQGANYGYTF.

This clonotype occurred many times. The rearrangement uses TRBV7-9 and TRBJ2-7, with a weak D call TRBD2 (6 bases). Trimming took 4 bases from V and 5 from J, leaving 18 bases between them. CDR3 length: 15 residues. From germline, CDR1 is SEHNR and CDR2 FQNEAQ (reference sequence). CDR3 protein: CASSSAGTSLDEQYF. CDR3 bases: TGTGCCAGCAGCTCCGCGGGGACTTCTCTGGACGAGCAGTACTTC.

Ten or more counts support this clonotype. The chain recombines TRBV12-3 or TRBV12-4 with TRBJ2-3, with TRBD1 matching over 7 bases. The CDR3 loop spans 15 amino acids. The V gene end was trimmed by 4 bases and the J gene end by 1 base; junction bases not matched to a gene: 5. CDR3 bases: TGTGCCAGCAGTTCTACAGGGGTCGGCACAGATACGCAGTATTTT. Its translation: CASSSTGVGTDTQYF.

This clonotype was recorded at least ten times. CDR3 nucleotide sequence: TGCGCCAGCAGCTTAAACCCCAGCGGGGGGGGCACAGATACGCAGTATTTT. Translating it yields CASSLNPSGGGTDTQYF. V and J are TRBV5-1 and TRBJ2-3, with 10 bases matching TRBD2. V trimming: 2 bases; J trimming: 1 base; junction bases outside the gene matches: 7. The length of the CDR3 is 17 residues. The V gene's germline CDR1 is SGHRS and CDR2 YFSETQ.

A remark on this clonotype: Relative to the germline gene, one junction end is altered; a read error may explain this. The CDR3 here is CACSLSWGEKLFF. The CDR3, as DNA: TGTGCCTGCAGTTTGTCGTGGGGTGAAAAACTGTTTTTT. V gene TRBV28 combines with J gene TRBJ1-4; D gene uncertain. This CDR3 has 13 residues. CDR1 is MDHEN, CDR2 SYDVKM, per germline.

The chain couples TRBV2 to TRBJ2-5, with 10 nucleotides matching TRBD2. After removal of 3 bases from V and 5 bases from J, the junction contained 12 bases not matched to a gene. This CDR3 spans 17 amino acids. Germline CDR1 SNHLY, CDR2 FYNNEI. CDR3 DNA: TGTGCCAGCAGTGAGGTCTCGAGCGGGAGGGCCCCGGAGACCCAGTACTTC. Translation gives CASSEVSSGRAPETQYF.